The 18 T cell receptor beta chains given below trace back to one sample, sequenced in a study of response to subunit inactivated influenza vaccine. Via MiXCR, TCRdb re-called the RT-PCR reads, giving one row per CDR3 protein. Of about 190,000 distinct CDR3 sequences in the sample, under 15% are singletons; the top ten hold 20% to 30%. This specimen consisted of CD8+ T cells sorted from PBMCs, obtained 5 days after vaccination. The receptor source for this set is a man in his forties or fifties who received an inactivated influenza vaccine.

In its sample, this clonotype was seen a few times. The chain recombines TRBV27 with TRBJ2-7; tentatively, D is TRBD2 (5 bases). This CDR3 has 15 residues. The V gene lost 8 bases and the J gene lost 3 bases, with 20 bases spanning the gap. CDR1 is MNHEY and CDR2 is SMNVEV in the germline V gene (reference sequence). The DNA for the CDR3 is TGTGCCAGCTGTCGCGGCCCGGGATTAGGCTACGAGCAGTACTTC. This encodes CASCRGPGLGYEQYF.

The chain couples TRBV10-2 to TRBJ1-1; D call uncertain. Germline CDR1 reads WSHSY; CDR2 reads SAAADI. This CDR3 region has 15 residues. Deletions cut 0 bases from V and 4 bases from J, with 12 bases between. The CDR3 DNA reads as TGCGCCAGCAGTGAGTCTAGGGAGGGAGGCACTGAAGCTTTCTTT. It encodes CASSESREGGTEAFF.

The V call is TRBV29-1, the J call TRBJ2-3; perhaps D is TRBD1 or TRBD2 (5 bases each). The germline CDR1 and CDR2 sequences are SQVTM and ANQGSEA. V was cut by 4 bases and J by 2 bases, with 16 bases left in between. The CDR3 loop spans 15 amino acids. The DNA for the CDR3 is TGCAGCGTTGTCGGGGACGCCTACAACACAGATACGCAGTATTTT. It translates to CSVVGDAYNTDTQYF.

Note on this clonotype: The CDR3 does not close with the conserved phenylalanine or tryptophan, likely indicating a read error. V is TRBV4-3 and J is TRBJ2-1; D uncertain. Germline loops: CDR1 LGHNA, CDR2 YSLEER. This CDR3 is 12 amino acids long. Trimming removed 1 base from V and 9 bases from J, with 7 bases in between. In nucleotides, the CDR3 is TGCGCCAGCAGCCAAGCTTCGGGTGAGCAGTTCTTG. This codes for CASSQASGEQFL.

The chain uses TRBV4-3 and TRBJ2-1; D possibly corresponds to TRBD2 (6 bases). This CDR3 is 18 amino acids long. Trimming removed 1 base at V and 5 bases at J, with 21 bases between. Per germline, CDR1 LGHNA and CDR2 YSLEER. The CDR3 reads CASSQVIIGTSRHNEQFF. CDR3 nucleotides: TGCGCCAGCAGCCAAGTAATAATCGGGACTTCACGCCACAATGAGCAGTTCTTC.

This clonotype was seen a handful of times. The chain carries TRBV6-5 and TRBJ2-1; 8 bases map to TRBD2. The CDR3 totals 17 residues. Unmatched junction bases numbered 8, after V lost 4 bases and J lost 0 bases. Germline V gene lookup returns CDR1 MNHEY and CDR2 SVGAGI. The DNA for the CDR3 is TGTGCCAGCAGTTTCGGAGCGGGGGCGAGCTCCTACAATGAGCAGTTCTTC. Protein: CASSFGAGASSYNEQFF.

This rearrangement joins TRBV18 to TRBJ2-7; D is uncertain. V shed 3 bases and J shed 2 bases, with 17 bases lying between them. This CDR3 comprises 16 residues. Germline V lookup: CDR1 KGHSH, CDR2 LQKENI. CDR3 bases: TGTGCCAGCTCACCGAGTCGTCTGAGCCCTACCTACGAGCAGTACTTC. Translation gives CASSPSRLSPTYEQYF.

This clonotype appeared many times. V gene TRBV4-1 combines with J gene TRBJ2-4; a possible D gene is TRBD1 (5 bases). V was trimmed by 3 bases and J by 0 bases, leaving 12 bases between them. The length of the CDR3 is 16 residues. The germline gives CDR1 MGHRA, CDR2 YSYEKL. In DNA, the CDR3 is TGCGCCAGCAGCCAGGTTCAGGGTTTAGCCAAAAACATTCAGTACTTC. Protein product: CASSQVQGLAKNIQYF.

CDR3 region: CASSIGSQYGTHTDTQYF. The CDR3, as DNA: TGTGCCAGTAGTATAGGAAGCCAGTACGGGACTCACACAGATACGCAGTATTTT. The chain carries TRBV19 and TRBJ2-3; D is possibly TRBD2 (6 bases). V dropped 1 base and J dropped 2 bases, with 19 bases sitting between them. The CDR3 runs 18 residues. Per germline, CDR1 LNHDA and CDR2 SQIVND (reference sequence).

The rearrangement uses TRBV6-1 and TRBJ1-1; D possibly corresponds to TRBD1 (5 bases). Germline CDR1 MNHNS, CDR2 SASEGT. The CDR3 runs 14 residues. The ends were cut back, 1 base at V and 2 bases at J, with 8 bases in the middle. This CDR3 is CASSEVGDNTEAFF. The CDR3 DNA sequence: TGTGCCAGCAGTGAAGTGGGGGACAACACTGAAGCTTTCTTT.

This clonotype has only a few counts. The genes are TRBV2 and TRBJ1-2, with a tentative D call TRBD1 (5 bases). Germline V gene data show CDR1 as SNHLY and CDR2 as FYNNEI. The CDR3 covers 14 residues. V gave up 5 bases and J gave up 4 bases, with 14 bases separating them. The CDR3 region is CASSSLGLSYGYTF. CDR3 in DNA: TGTGCCAGCAGTTCCCTGGGACTGAGCTATGGCTACACCTTC.

This clonotype occurred a few times. Here the CDR3 reads CASSQIATSGGAGEQFF. Written as DNA, the CDR3 is TGCGCCAGCAGCCAAATTGCGACTAGCGGGGGGGCCGGTGAGCAGTTCTTC. V usage is TRBV4-1 and J usage is TRBJ2-1; 14 bases match TRBD2. Germline CDR1 and CDR2: MGHRA and YSYEKL. V gave up 2 bases and J gave up 9 bases; unmatched junction bases: 9. The CDR3 sequence is 17 residues long.

This clonotype has only a few counts. The chain has TRBV9 and TRBJ1-1; 10 nucleotides align to TRBD1. Germline V gene data show CDR1 as SGDLS and CDR2 as YYNGEE. Unmatched junction bases numbered 1, after V lost 5 bases and J lost 3 bases. CDR3 length: 13 residues. The CDR3 loop is CASRGTGDTEAFF. In nucleotides, the CDR3 is TGTGCCAGCAGAGGGACAGGGGACACTGAAGCTTTCTTT.

The V call is TRBV28, the J call TRBJ2-6; tentative D call: TRBD1 (5 bases). There are 19 residues in the CDR3. The V gene lost 5 bases and the J gene lost 2 bases, with 22 bases spanning the gap. Germline CDR1 and CDR2: MDHEN and SYDVKM. The CDR3 reads CASSRPGQGWIAGANVLTF. The CDR3 nucleotides are TGTGCCAGCAGTCGTCCCGGACAAGGGTGGATTGCTGGGGCCAACGTCCTGACTTTC.

This clonotype was counted between two and nine times. The gene calls are TRBV20-1 and TRBJ1-1; 10 bases line up with TRBD1. This CDR3 contains 17 residues. Germline CDR1 and CDR2: DFQATT and SNEGSKA (reference sequence). The V gene end was trimmed by 0 bases and the J gene end by 0 bases; junction bases not matched to a gene: 7. The DNA of the CDR3 is TGCAGTGCTAGAGATAGGAGGACAGGGGGATTGAACACTGAAGCTTTCTTT. It specifies CSARDRRTGGLNTEAFF.

This chain uses TRBV24-1 with TRBJ2-5, with TRBD2 matching 10 bases. Germline CDR1 and CDR2: KGHDR and SFDVKD. CDR3 length: 18 residues. Trimming removed 3 bases from V and 3 bases from J; junction bases left unmatched: 12. Here the CDR3 DNA reads TGTGCCACCAGTGATGCGCTCGTGGGGCTAGCGGGAGAAGAGACCCAGTACTTC. Amino acids: CATSDALVGLAGEETQYF.

J is TRBJ2-7 and V is TRBV28; 9 positions match TRBD1. This CDR3 has 15 residues. Trimming at V came to 6 bases and at J to 3 bases, leaving 9 bases not matched to a gene. CDR1 and CDR2 (germline): MDHEN, SYDVKM. DNA for the CDR3: TGTGCCAGCAGGGAGACAGGGGGTAGTTTCTACGAGCAGTACTTC. It translates to CASRETGGSFYEQYF.

This clonotype was seen a few times. The gene calls are TRBV13 and TRBJ1-3; D is undetermined. Germline CDR1 and CDR2: PRHDT and FYEKMQ (reference sequence). The CDR3 sequence is 18 residues long. V gave up 2 bases and J gave up 0 bases, with 17 bases separating them. CDR3 sequence reads: CASSLTYGGLNSGNTIYF. CDR3 sequence (DNA): TGTGCCAGCAGCTTAACATACGGCGGGCTAAACTCTGGAAACACCATATATTTT.